This T cell receptor beta chain was captured in a study of metastatic and nonmetastatic thyroid tumors. V trimming: 4 bases; J trimming: 6 bases; junction bases outside the gene matches: 9. This CDR3 comprises 15 residues. CDR1 is MNHNS and CDR2 is SASEGT in the germline V gene. MiXCR was used by TCRdb to re-call the PCR reads. The sample includes approximately 31,000 clones, around 30% of them seen just once. Nobody among the patients had been given any treatment before thyroid surgery. The clonotype comes from a female donor with papillary thyroid cancer or a benign thyroid nodule (not recorded which). Some clones in this sample may be carry-over from other donors' samples. The sample taken for sequencing was blood. The chain is built from TRBV6-1 and TRBJ2-1, with 7 bases fitting TRBD1. CDR3 in DNA: TGTGCCAGCAGTGCCCGGGACAGCGGAAGCAATGAGCAGTTCTTC. Amino acid sequence: CASSARDSGSNEQFF.